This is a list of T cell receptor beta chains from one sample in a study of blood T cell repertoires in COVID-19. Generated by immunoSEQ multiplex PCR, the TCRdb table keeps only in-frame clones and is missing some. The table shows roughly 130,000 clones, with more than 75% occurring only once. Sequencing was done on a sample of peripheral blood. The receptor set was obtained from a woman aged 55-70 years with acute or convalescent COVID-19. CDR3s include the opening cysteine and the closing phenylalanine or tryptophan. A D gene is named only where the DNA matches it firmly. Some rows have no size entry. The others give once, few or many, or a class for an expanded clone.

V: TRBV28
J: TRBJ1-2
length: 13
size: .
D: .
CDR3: CASSLGATLSRTF
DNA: TGTGCCAGCAGTTTGGGGGCGACACTGTCACGAACCTTC

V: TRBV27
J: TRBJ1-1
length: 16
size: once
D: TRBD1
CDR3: CASRMGQGALGTEAFF
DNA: TGTGCCAGCAGGATGGGACAGGGGGCATTGGGAACTGAAGCTTTCTTT

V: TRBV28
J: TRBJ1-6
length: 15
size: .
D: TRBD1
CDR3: CASSPRGQNNSPLHF
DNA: TGTGCCAGCAGTCCCCGGGGACAGAATAATTCACCCCTCCACTTT

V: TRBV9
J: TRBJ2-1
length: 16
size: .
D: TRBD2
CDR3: CASSAQSGLAGNEQFF
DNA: TGTGCCAGCAGCGCCCAGTCGGGACTAGCAGGCAATGAGCAGTTCTTC

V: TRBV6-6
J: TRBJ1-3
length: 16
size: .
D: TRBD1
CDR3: CAGASPRGLSGNTIYF
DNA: TGTGCCGGCGCTTCCCCCAGGGGGTTATCTGGAAACACCATATATTTT

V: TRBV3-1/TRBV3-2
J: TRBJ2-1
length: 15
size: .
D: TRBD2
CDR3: CASSQGRGTYNEQFF
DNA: TGTGCCAGCAGCCAGGGGCGGGGGACCTACAATGAGCAGTTCTTC

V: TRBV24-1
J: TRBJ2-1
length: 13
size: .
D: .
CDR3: CATSDLRGDEQFF
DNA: TGTGCCACCAGTGATTTGCGGGGAGATGAGCAGTTCTTC

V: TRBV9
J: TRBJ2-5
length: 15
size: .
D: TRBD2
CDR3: CASSVRDAGGETQYF
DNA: TGTGCCAGCAGCGTGCGGGACGCGGGAGGGGAGACCCAGTACTTC

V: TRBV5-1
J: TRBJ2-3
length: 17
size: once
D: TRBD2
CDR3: CASSFGRLAGGTDTQYF
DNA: TGCGCCAGCAGCTTTGGAAGACTAGCGGGAGGCACAGATACGCAGTATTTT

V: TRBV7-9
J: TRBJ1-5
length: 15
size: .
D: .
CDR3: CASSLSGQDNQPQHF
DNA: TGTGCCAGCAGCTTGTCAGGGCAGGACAATCAGCCCCAGCATTTT

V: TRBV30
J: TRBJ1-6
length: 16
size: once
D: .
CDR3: CAWSVLGTGKSSPLHF
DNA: TGTGCCTGGAGTGTACTCGGTACAGGGAAGAGTTCACCCCTCCACTTT

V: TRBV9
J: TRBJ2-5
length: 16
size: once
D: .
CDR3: CASSPLGMAEGETQYF
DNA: TGTGCCAGCAGCCCCCTGGGGATGGCGGAGGGCGAGACCCAGTACTTC

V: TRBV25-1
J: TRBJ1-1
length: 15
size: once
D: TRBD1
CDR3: CASSGDRGQGTEAFF
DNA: TGTGCCAGCAGCGGGGACAGGGGGCAGGGCACTGAAGCTTTCTTT

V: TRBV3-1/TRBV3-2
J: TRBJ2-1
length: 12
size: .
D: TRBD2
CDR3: CASSRAGGEQFF
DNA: TGTGCCAGCAGCCGAGCGGGAGGAGAGCAGTTCTTC

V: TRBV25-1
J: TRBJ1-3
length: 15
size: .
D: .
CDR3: CASSGLSSTGNTIYF
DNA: TGTGCCAGCAGTGGTTTAAGCTCGACTGGAAACACCATATATTTT

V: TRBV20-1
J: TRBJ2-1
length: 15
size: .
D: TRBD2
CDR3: CSASGRAGVMNEQFF
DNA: TGCAGTGCTAGTGGACGAGCGGGAGTTATGAATGAGCAGTTCTTC

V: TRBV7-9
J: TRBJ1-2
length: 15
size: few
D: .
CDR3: CASSLQGSGSYGYTF
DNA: TGTGCCAGCAGCCTACAGGGAAGCGGGAGCTATGGCTACACCTTC